The clone carrying this T cell receptor (beta chain) was detected ten times or more. Its antigen is as yet unknown. The CDR3 runs to 14 residues. Trimming left V 7 bases short and J 2 bases short, with 12 bases between. Germline CDR1 is SEHNR and CDR2 is FQNEAQ (reference sequence). This record comes from a study of T cells in Graves' hyperthyroidism and ophthalmopathy. Study background: The authors collected peripheral blood at initial diagnosis, before any treatment.

What was amplified from RNA transcripts were TCR beta CDR3 regions. First-round RT-PCR with HTBI primers amplified the TCR CDR3 region. TCRdb reanalysed the multiplex PCR reads using MiXCR and keeps one entry per CDR3 protein. Here the sample spans about 380,000 distinct CDR3 sequences, around 14% being singletons. Study results and caveats: Most clonotypes expanded in thyroid above 0.001 were likewise present in blood.

The TCR sequence derives from a woman in her sixties or seventies with Graves' hyperthyroidism. Specimen: blood. The chain combines TRBV7-9 with TRBJ2-1, with TRBD2 as a possible D gene (5 bases). This CDR3 is CASMGGSTYNEQFF. The CDR3 coding sequence is TGTGCCAGCATGGGCGGGTCTACCTACAATGAGCAGTTCTTC. The variable domain in full, with the rest retrieved from reference TRBV7-9 and TRBJ2-1, is DTGVSQNPRHKITKRGQNVTFRCDPISEHNRLYWYRQTLGQGPEFLTYFQNEAQLEKSRLLSDRFSAERPKGSFSTLEIQRTEQGDSAMYLCASMGGSTYNEQFFGPGTRLTVL.